This T cell receptor beta chain was observed in a study of blood T cell repertoires in COVID-19. This clone came up a few times. TCRdb's copy holds only in-frame clones and misses some; the assay was immunoSEQ multiplex PCR. The sample has 100,000 to 150,000 clones, about 85% seen once. The sequence was obtained from a woman older than 75 with acute or convalescent COVID-19. Sequenced input: peripheral blood.

The CDR3 DNA reads as TGTGCCAGTATTACGCTGGGCCGGCAGAACACTGAAGCTTTCTTT. Protein: CASITLGRQNTEAFF. The chain recombines TRBV19 with TRBJ1-1; D is unresolved. Trimming left V 7 bases short and J 1 base short, with 16 bases between. CDR3 length: 15 residues. CDR1 is LNHDA, CDR2 SQIVND, per germline (reference sequence).